In its sample, the clone carrying this T cell receptor (beta chain) was seen a few times. The target antigen is unknown. Germline CDR1 and CDR2: MNHNS and SASEGT. Trimming stripped 5 bases from V and 8 bases from J, with 6 bases between. This CDR3 comprises 11 residues. The data were obtained in a study of beta chain features in type 1 diabetes. Study results and caveats: In every one of the four CD4+ subsets, TCRB CDR3s were moderately but significantly shorter in Type 1 diabetes patients.

Since all of the isolated RNA was reverse transcribed, expressed TCRB transcripts were what got sequenced. TCRdb keeps only in-frame clones here, not all; method: immunoSEQ multiplex PCR. The top ten clones hold more than 6.5% of a sample with a few hundred thousand clones, approximately 15% of them seen once. The sequence derives from a man younger than 40 in good health. This rearrangement joins TRBV6-1 to TRBJ1-4; D call uncertain. Sequenced input: central memory CD4+ T cells from blood. CDR3 residues: CASSFREKLFF. CDR3 coding DNA: TGTGCCAGCAGTTTTCGGGAAAAACTGTTTTTT.